This TCR beta chain was sequenced for a study of blood T cell repertoires in COVID-19. Turning to the study itself: Sites across the United States, Italy and Spain contributed samples from acute and convalescent COVID-19. PBMCs, B-cell-depleted T cells, or T cells provided the cDNA or gDNA that made up the material.

Generated by immunoSEQ multiplex PCR, the TCRdb table keeps only in-frame clones and is missing some. Of about 170,000 clones in the sample, roughly 86% are singletons; the top ten hold 7% to 7.5%. The CDR3 consists of 16 residues. V was pared by 2 bases and J by 13 bases, with 21 bases between. Germline V CDR1 and CDR2: MNHEY, SVGAGI. Sequenced: peripheral blood. The sequence derives from a woman over 75 in a cohort sampled during active or convalescent COVID-19. The J gene is TRBJ1-6, the V gene TRBV6-5, with TRBD1 as a possible D gene (6 bases). DNA for the CDR3: TGTGCCAGCAGTTACACCGTGGACAGCCCGCACGGGCCCCTCCACTTT. Translation gives CASSYTVDSPHGPLHF.